The rows below give T cell receptor beta chains drawn from one sample of a study of blood T cell repertoires in COVID-19. TCRdb keeps only in-frame clones here, not all; method: immunoSEQ multiplex PCR. The sample holds about 150,000 clones; about 90% are singletons and the top ten take about 7%. The sequenced sample was PBMCs or T cells enriched from blood (not recorded which). The receptors here all came from a woman aged 45-65 years who had recovered from COVID-19. Each CDR3 is given with its conserved first and last residue. A D gene is named only where the DNA matches it firmly. The size field is filled for only some rows; it gives once, few, many or a size class.

>TRBJ2-1|few|TRBD2|TRBV10-1
TGCGCCAGCAGTAGCGGGGGTAGCTCCTACAATGAGCAGTTCTTC
CASSSGGSSYNEQFF
>TRBJ2-1|-|TRBD2|TRBV11-3
TGTGCCAGCAGCCCCGGACTAGCGGGAAATCTGGTCTTTGAGCAGTTCTTC
CASSPGLAGNLVFEQFF
>TRBJ2-7|-|TRBD2|TRBV28
TGTGCCAGCAGCAAGGCGGGAGGGCCGGTCGGGTTGTGGGAGCAGTACTTC
CASSKAGGPVGLWEQYF
>TRBJ2-1|-|TRBD2|TRBV11-2
TGTGCCAGCAGCCGAAATTACTTAGGGGGGACTAGCGCCAATGAGCAGTTCTTC
CASSRNYLGGTSANEQFF
>TRBJ2-2|-|TRBD2|TRBV27
TGTGCCAGCAGTTTGCCTAGCGGGAGGGCCGTCGGCACCGGGGAGCTGTTTTTT
CASSLPSGRAVGTGELFF
>TRBJ1-5|-|TRBD1|TRBV6-2/TRBV6-3
TGTGCCAGCAGTTCCTGGACAGGGGGCGCGTCTCAGCCCCAGCATTTT
CASSSWTGGASQPQHF
>TRBJ1-4|-|TRBD1|TRBV6-1
TGTGCCAGCAGTGAACCGGGACAGGGGGCGACTAATGAAAAACTGTTTTTT
CASSEPGQGATNEKLFF
>TRBJ2-5|-|-|TRBV18
TGTGCCAGCTCACCCAAAATCCAAGAGACCCAGTACTTC
CASSPKIQETQYF
>TRBJ1-1|once|-|TRBV19
TGTGCCAGTAGTATCCACAAGAACACTGAAGCTTTCTTT
CASSIHKNTEAFF
>TRBJ2-3|-|TRBD1|TRBV27
TGTGCCAGCAGTTTCCTGATGACAGGGGGAATAACAGATACGCAGTATTTT
CASSFLMTGGITDTQYF
>TRBJ2-1|-|-|TRBV4-3
TGCGCCAGCAGCCAAAATACAGGGTTTGGGATCTACAATGAGCAGTTCTTC
CASSQNTGFGIYNEQFF
>TRBJ1-2|-|-|TRBV27
TGTGCCAGCAGTTATCTAGGACACAGCAACTATGGCTACACCTTC
CASSYLGHSNYGYTF
>TRBJ2-7|once|TRBD2|TRBV2
TGTGCCAGCAGTTACTATAGCGGGAGCGAGCAGTACTTC
CASSYYSGSEQYF
>TRBJ1-1|-|TRBD1|TRBV7-2
TGTGCCAGCAGCGCCCGACAGGGCCCGGGCACTGAAGCTTTCTTT
CASSARQGPGTEAFF
>TRBJ2-7|-|-|TRBV28
TGTGCCAGCAGTCACCGGGACAACTCCTACGAGCAGTACTTC
CASSHRDNSYEQYF
>TRBJ1-1|-|-|TRBV18
TGTGCCAGCTCACTTCGGGGGGACACTGAAGCTTTCTTT
CASSLRGDTEAFF
>TRBJ1-1|few|-|TRBV5-1
TGCGCCAGCAGCACTGAACTCAGGGGAATGAACACTGAAGCTTTCTTT
CASSTELRGMNTEAFF
>TRBJ1-1|-|TRBD1|TRBV27
TGTGCCAGCAGTATGGGACAGGGGATCACTGAAGCTTTCTTT
CASSMGQGITEAFF
>TRBJ1-1|-|-|TRBV5-1
TGCGCCAGCAGCACCTCTGGCATGAACACTGAAGCTTTCTTT
CASSTSGMNTEAFF
>TRBJ2-3|-|-|TRBV21-1
TGTGCCAGCAGGTTTACCCCTAGCGGATCTAGCACAGATACGCAGTATTTT
CASRFTPSGSSTDTQYF
>TRBJ2-4|few|-|TRBV11-2
TGTGCCAGCAGCTTAGACGGTGGGGCGGCCAAAAACATTCAGTACTTC
CASSLDGGAAKNIQYF
>TRBJ1-5|few|-|TRBV15
TGTGCCACCAGCAGAGCATCAGGTCAGCCCCAGCATTTT
CATSRASGQPQHF
>TRBJ2-3|-|TRBD1|TRBV24-1
TGTGCCACTGGACAGGGAATTACAGATACGCAGTATTTT
CATGQGITDTQYF
>TRBJ2-7|-|TRBD1|TRBV7-9
TGTGCCAGCAGCTTAGCGGGCGGGGACAGGGGTAGACACGAGCAGTACTTC
CASSLAGGDRGRHEQYF
>TRBJ1-5|once|TRBD1|TRBV28
TGTGCCAGCAGATCTTCCCCCTGGAGGGGGCAAGGGGGCAATCAGCCCCAGCATTTT
CASRSSPWRGQGGNQPQHF
>TRBJ1-3|-|-|TRBV11-3
TGTGCCAGCAGACCCACTGCGGCATCTGGAAACACCATATATTTT
CASRPTAASGNTIYF
>TRBJ2-2|few|-|TRBV7-9
TGTGCCAGCAGCCTGGGCACGTTCCGGAAGAGGGTCTCCGGGGAGCTGTTTTTT
CASSLGTFRKRVSGELFF